This TCR beta chain was captured in a study of blood T cells in healthy people across ages. General observations from the study: Naive CD4+ cells and diversity were both higher in long-lived donors than in aged donors.

Drawn from each donor were 8.5 to 10 milliliters of peripheral blood. Total RNA amounts of at least 5 micrograms were extracted per sample. Details on this clonotype: The antigen is not known.

The germline V gene encodes CDR1 SGHTA and CDR2 FQGNSA. The CDR3 is made up of 14 amino acids. A second roughly 6 to 11 cycle PCR used barcoded and J-beta primers. TCRdb itself ran the 5' RACE reads through MiXCR, one entry per CDR3 protein. Among around 790,000 distinct CDR3 sequences listed, 40% to 50% were seen once. The sample comprised blood. V usage is TRBV7-2 and J usage is TRBJ2-7; no clear D. TRBJ2-5 explains the end of the DNA better; the J call may be wrong. The origin of this receptor is a man in his sixties in good health. The CDR3 loop reads CASSQKTAGETQYF. The CDR3 region has the DNA TGTGCCAGCAGCCAAAAAACGGCCGGGGAGACCCAGTACTTC.